These 26 T cell receptor beta chains originate from one sample sequenced in a study of regulatory T cells in long-lasting Graves disease. Combining iRepertoire HTBI primers with Arm-PCR of CDR3 regions, the authors built TCR beta libraries. TCRdb passed the multiplex PCR reads through MiXCR, listing each CDR3 protein once. Of some 430,000 distinct CDR3 sequences listed, under 25% are singletons. As for time point: persistent/refractory GD, antithyroid drugs over 5 years with positive TRAb. Scientists built the TCR library using RNA that was extracted from PBMCs. The material was peripheral blood mononuclear cells (PBMCs), obtained when the disease was refractory, from a patient treated with antithyroid drugs. The receptors derive from a female donor with Graves disease.

This clonotype was seen many times. This chain uses TRBV6-2 or TRBV6-3 with TRBJ1-6; D gene unclear. Trimming took off 5 bases at V and 5 bases at J, with 16 bases between the two ends. The CDR3 is 16 residues long. Germline V lookup: CDR1 MNHEY, CDR2 SVGEGT. Written as DNA, the CDR3 is TGTGCCAGCAGTGAAATTAATATGGAAAATAATTCACCCCTCCACTTT. It translates to CASSEINMENNSPLHF.

This clonotype has a count of ten or more. This CDR3 reads CASRRLRTGDKNYGYTF. The CDR3, as DNA: TGTGCCAGCAGACGTTTGCGGACAGGGGATAAGAACTATGGCTACACCTTC. V gene TRBV2 combines with J gene TRBJ1-2; 9 nucleotides align to TRBD1. With V trimmed by 6 bases and J by 2 bases, 13 bases remained unmatched. Germline V gene data show CDR1 as SNHLY and CDR2 as FYNNEI. The CDR3 sequence is 17 residues long.

CDR3: CATSDPDRGPTQETQYF. The CDR3 region has the DNA TGTGCCACCAGTGATCCCGACAGGGGGCCAACCCAAGAGACCCAGTACTTC. This chain connects TRBV24-1 to TRBJ2-5; 10 nucleotides align to TRBD1. The trim removed 3 bases at V and 1 base at J, leaving 7 bases unmatched. This CDR3 is 17 amino acids long. Germline assignment: CDR1 KGHDR and CDR2 SFDVKD.

This clonotype was found many times. The CDR3 DNA reads as TGTGCCAGCAGTAACAGGGGTCCCTACGAGCAGTACTTC. This gives the protein CASSNRGPYEQYF. The rearrangement joins TRBV28 to TRBJ2-7; 7 nucleotides align to TRBD1. The V segment lost 5 bases and the J segment 2 bases; nucleotides outside the gene matches: 3. The CDR3 is made up of 13 amino acids. Germline CDR1 reads MDHEN; CDR2 reads SYDVKM. Variable domain in full (rest from reference TRBV28 and TRBJ2-7): DVKVTQSSRYLVKRTGEKVFLECVQDMDHENMFWYRQDPGLGLRLIYFSYDVKMKEKGDIPEGYSVSREKKERFSLILESASTNQTSMYLCASSNRGPYEQYFGPGTRLTVT.

The chain combines TRBV20-1 with TRBJ1-5; weak D call: TRBD1 (6 bases). Trimming shortened V by 5 bases and J by 6 bases, and 11 bases separated the two germline ends. CDR3 length: 12 residues. CDR1 is DFQATT and CDR2 is SNEGSKA in the germline V gene (reference sequence). CDR3 sequence reads: CSASGQFQPQHF. CDR3 DNA sequence: TGCAGTGCTTCAGGACAGTTTCAGCCCCAGCATTTT.

The gene calls are TRBV4-3 and TRBJ1-2; TRBD1 matches at 9 bases. The CDR3 has 17 amino acids. Germline V CDR1 and CDR2: LGHNA, YSLEER. V lost 0 bases, J lost 6 bases, and 11 bases stayed unmatched. The CDR3 bases are TGCGCCAGCAGCCAAGAAGGGACAGGGTACCGTGTGGATGGCTACACCTTC. It yields the protein CASSQEGTGYRVDGYTF.

This clonotype has a count of ten or more. This chain joins TRBV2 and TRBJ1-1; D might be TRBD1 (6 bases). V lost 3 bases and J 7 bases, leaving 9 bases between the germline ends. This CDR3 has 12 residues. CDR1 is SNHLY and CDR2 is FYNNEI in the germline V gene. Written as DNA, the CDR3 is TGTGCCAGCAGTGAGCGGACAGATGAAGCTTTCTTT. Its translation is CASSERTDEAFF.

V usage is TRBV5-1 and J usage is TRBJ1-1, with TRBD1 as a possible D gene (6 bases). The V gene's germline CDR1 is SGHRS and CDR2 YFSETQ. V was shortened by 3 bases and J by 6 bases, with 12 bases between the two germline ends. The CDR3 loop spans 13 amino acids. CDR3 nucleotide sequence: TGCGCCAGCAGCTCCGAGGGGGGGGCTGAAGCTTTCTTT. It specifies CASSSEGGAEAFF.

In DNA form, the CDR3 reads TGTGCCAGTAGGAGTGGGACAGGGACTGGAAACACCATATATTTT. Its protein product is CASRSGTGTGNTIYF. The chain couples TRBV19 to TRBJ1-3; 9 nucleotides align to TRBD1. This CDR3 is built from 15 residues. V dropped 6 bases and J dropped 2; count of bases not matched to a gene: 5. In germline, CDR1 is LNHDA, CDR2 SQIVND (reference sequence).

V is TRBV19 and J is TRBJ1-1; no clear D. Looked up from germline, CDR1 is LNHDA and CDR2 is SQIVND (reference sequence). The V gene lost 1 base and the J gene lost 2 bases, with 11 bases spanning the gap. This CDR3 is built from 15 residues. Here the CDR3 DNA reads TGTGCCAGTAGTATAGTTCCCAGCGCTAACACTGAAGCTTTCTTT. Amino acid sequence: CASSIVPSANTEAFF.

This clonotype turned up a few times. The rearrangement joins TRBV20-1 to TRBJ2-7, with 8 nucleotides matching TRBD1. The V gene end was trimmed by 2 bases and the J gene end by 7 bases; junction bases not matched to a gene: 13. The CDR3 loop spans 15 amino acids. CDR1 and CDR2 from the germline V gene are DFQATT and SNEGSKA (reference sequence). DNA for the CDR3: TGCAGTGCTAGACACCCCGGACAGGGTCCGTCTGAGCAGTACTTC. This sequence encodes CSARHPGQGPSEQYF.

The chain uses TRBV9 and TRBJ2-5; tentative D call: TRBD1 (5 bases). Per the germline V gene, CDR1 is SGDLS and CDR2 is YYNGEE. Deletions cut 5 bases from V and 1 base from J, with 18 bases between. This CDR3 spans 16 amino acids. The CDR3 DNA sequence: TGTGCCAGCAGTCCGACCTCCAGGGTAGCCCAAGAGACCCAGTACTTC. It yields the protein CASSPTSRVAQETQYF.

In its sample, this clonotype was seen many times. The rearrangement uses TRBV12-3 or TRBV12-4 and TRBJ1-5, with TRBD1 as a possible D gene (6 bases). V was clipped by 3 bases and J by 0 bases, with 9 bases between them. There are 15 residues in the CDR3. This CDR3 is CASSFDRYSNQPQHF. In nucleotides, the CDR3 is TGTGCCAGCAGTTTCGACAGGTATAGCAATCAGCCCCAGCATTTT.

This clonotype was detected many times. V usage is TRBV28 and J usage is TRBJ2-7, with a weak D call TRBD2 (6 bases). The CDR3 is made up of 14 amino acids. V was clipped by 5 bases and J by 7 bases, with 18 bases between them. The germline V gene has CDR1 MDHEN and CDR2 SYDVKM. CDR3 nucleotide sequence: TGTGCCAGCAGTCCGCTAGGGTCCGGGGGAGAGCAGTACTTC. Protein product: CASSPLGSGGEQYF.

The chain is built from TRBV12-3 or TRBV12-4 and TRBJ2-2; D possibly corresponds to TRBD2 (6 bases). Trimming took off 2 bases at V and 2 bases at J, with 15 bases between the two ends. CDR3 size: 17 residues. Here the CDR3 reads CASSLIGSGLNTGELFF. CDR3 nucleotides: TGTGCCAGCAGTTTAATAGGTAGCGGTCTAAACACCGGGGAGCTGTTTTTT.

The chain carries TRBV12-3 or TRBV12-4 and TRBJ1-6; 7 nucleotides align to TRBD1. This CDR3 is built from 15 residues. The V segment lost 6 bases and the J segment 7 bases; nucleotides outside the gene matches: 9. The CDR3 bases are TGTGCCAGCAGGAGGACCGGGACAGAAAATTCACCCCTCCACTTT. This encodes CASRRTGTENSPLHF.

This clonotype was counted once. The V gene is TRBV20-1, the J gene TRBJ1-3; maybe TRBD1 (5 bases). This CDR3 contains 14 residues. V was trimmed by 1 base and J by 2 bases, leaving 9 bases between them. Germline lookup yields CDR1 DFQATT and CDR2 SNEGSKA (reference sequence). CDR3 DNA: TGCAGTGCTAGAGTGGGGACGGCTGGAAACACCATATATTTT. Translated, it gives CSARVGTAGNTIYF.

This clonotype was seen a handful of times. The rearrangement uses TRBV7-3 and TRBJ2-5; 7 bases fit TRBD2. The germline V gene encodes CDR1 SGHTA and CDR2 FQGTGA. The CDR3 is 15 amino acids. With 2 bases clipped from V and 1 base from J, the junction kept 4 bases outside the gene matches. Here the CDR3 DNA reads TGTGCCAGCAGCTTAGGGGCGGGAGCCCAAGAGACCCAGTACTTC. Its protein product is CASSLGAGAQETQYF.

This clonotype was recorded many times. The rearrangement joins TRBV28 to TRBJ2-7; TRBD1 is a possible D gene (6 bases). Per germline, CDR1 MDHEN and CDR2 SYDVKM. This CDR3 spans 15 amino acids. The V end lost 5 bases, the J end lost 6 bases, and 20 bases lay between the germline ends. The CDR3, as DNA: TGTGCCAGCAGTCCCACAGGGAGTCGGCGAGGCGAGCAGTACTTC. This gives the protein CASSPTGSRRGEQYF.

The chain combines TRBV4-1 with TRBJ2-7; 12 nucleotides line up with TRBD2. Per germline, CDR1 MGHRA and CDR2 YSYEKL. This CDR3 region has 16 residues. Germline trimming cut 1 base from V and 4 bases from J; bases unmatched to any gene: 5. In DNA form, the CDR3 reads TGCGCCAGCAGCCAAGGCCGACTAGCGGGAGTATACGAGCAGTACTTC. This encodes CASSQGRLAGVYEQYF.

This chain uses TRBV29-1 with TRBJ2-5, with 10 nucleotides matching TRBD2. V gave up 2 bases and J gave up 4 bases; unmatched junction bases: 10. CDR3 length: 16 amino acids. The V gene's germline CDR1 is SQVTM and CDR2 ANQGSEA. The CDR3 DNA follows: TGCAGCGTTGAAATGGTCTGGCTAGCGGGAGTAGAGACCCAGTACTTC. Its translation is CSVEMVWLAGVETQYF.

Notes on this clonotype: The germline gene is not matched at one end of the junction; a read error may be the cause. The chain is built from TRBV10-3 and TRBJ2-2; possible D gene TRBD2, 6 bases. The CDR3 length is 13 residues. The germline gives CDR1 ENHRY, CDR2 SYGVKD. CDR3 coding DNA: TGTGCCACCAGTACGGAGGGGACCGGGGAGCTGTTTTTT. Its protein product is CATSTEGTGELFF.

In its sample, this clonotype was seen a few times. This chain joins TRBV10-3 and TRBJ2-2; TRBD2 agrees at 14 bases. V lost 8 bases to trimming and J lost 4 bases; unmatched junction nucleotides: 6. Germline V gene lookup returns CDR1 ENHRY and CDR2 SYGVKD. The CDR3 extends over 16 amino acids. The CDR3 region is CAIGGLAGDSTGELFF. In DNA form, the CDR3 reads TGTGCCATCGGGGGACTAGCGGGAGATAGCACCGGGGAGCTGTTTTTT.

Details on this clonotype: No conserved phenylalanine or tryptophan ends this CDR3, so it is likely a read error. The rearrangement links TRBV12-3 or TRBV12-4 to TRBJ1-2; no reliable D call. The CDR3 covers 13 residues. V lost 3 bases and J lost 2, with 7 bases in between. CDR3 nucleotides: TGTGCCAGCAGTTTTCGACGCAACTATGGCTACACCCTC. Translating gives CASSFRRNYGYTL.

This clonotype was detected ten times or more. The genes are TRBV2 and TRBJ1-2; D is unclear. V was clipped by 6 bases and J by 7 bases, with 18 bases between them. The CDR3 is 14 residues long. CDR1 and CDR2 (germline): SNHLY, FYNNEI. The CDR3: CASRGQAQSRGYTF. For the CDR3, the DNA is TGTGCCAGCAGAGGCCAGGCCCAGAGTCGTGGCTACACCTTC.

This clonotype was seen at least ten times. The chain recombines TRBV20-1 with TRBJ2-7; TRBD1 matches 9 bases. V lost 5 bases, J lost 3 bases, and 2 bases stayed unmatched. Germline assignment: CDR1 DFQATT and CDR2 SNEGSKA (reference sequence). This CDR3 contains 12 residues. DNA for the CDR3: TGCAGTGCTTGGGGACAGGGCTACGAGCAGTACTTC. This codes for CSAWGQGYEQYF.